The 19 T cell receptor beta chains listed next were all sequenced from one sample in a study of blood T cell repertoires in COVID-19. Using immunoSEQ multiplex PCR, the repertoire was profiled, and TCRdb retains in-frame clones only, with some absent. The sample consists of some 290,000 clones, around 90% of them appearing once. The specimen sequenced was peripheral blood. All receptors derive from a woman aged 45-65 years who had recovered from COVID-19.

J is TRBJ1-2 and V is TRBV5-1; D gene ambiguous. The CDR3 consists of 15 residues. The V end lost 0 bases, the J end lost 0 bases, and 9 bases lay between the germline ends. Germline loops: CDR1 SGHRS, CDR2 YFSETQ. CDR3 nucleotide sequence: TGCGCCAGCAGCTTGGGGTACCGAGCTAACTATGGCTACACCTTC. Amino acid sequence: CASSLGYRANYGYTF.

The genes are TRBV7-3 and TRBJ1-4; the D gene is possibly TRBD1 (6 bases). Deletions cut 8 bases from V and 5 bases from J, with 18 bases between. The V gene's germline CDR1 is SGHTA and CDR2 FQGTGA. This CDR3 has 15 amino acids. The CDR3, as DNA: TGTGCCAGCGGGGGCCCTCGAGCAGGGAATGAAAAACTGTTTTTT. Protein: CASGGPRAGNEKLFF.

V is TRBV6-1 and J is TRBJ1-2; weak D call: TRBD1 (5 bases). The CDR3 is 16 residues long. V was cut by 2 bases and J by 7 bases, with 20 bases left in between. Germline loops: CDR1 MNHNS, CDR2 SASEGT. CDR3 sequence: CASSEMGLLGLGGYTF. CDR3 nucleotide sequence: TGTGCCAGCAGTGAAATGGGGCTTTTGGGGCTGGGTGGCTACACCTTC.

This clone was seen once. The chain couples TRBV7-9 to TRBJ2-7; TRBD1 aligns across 7 bases. Germline lookup yields CDR1 SEHNR and CDR2 FQNEAQ (reference sequence). The CDR3 loop spans 13 amino acids. Trimming removed 5 bases from V and 5 bases from J; junction bases left unmatched: 6. CDR3 sequence reads: CASSQDREDEQYF. Written as DNA, the CDR3 is TGTGCCAGCAGCCAAGACAGGGAAGACGAGCAGTACTTC.

This chain connects TRBV7-9 to TRBJ1-6; TRBD1 matches at 9 bases. The CDR3 runs 15 residues. Trimming cost V 7 bases and J 8 bases; bases outside gene matches: 9. The germline CDR1 and CDR2 sequences are SEHNR and FQNEAQ (reference sequence). The CDR3 coding sequence is TGTGCCAGCACCTATATACAGGGGGCTGATTCACCCCTCCACTTT. This gives the protein CASTYIQGADSPLHF.

V and J are TRBV28 and TRBJ1-5; 7 nucleotides align to TRBD1. In germline, CDR1 is MDHEN, CDR2 SYDVKM. CDR3 length: 15 residues. Unmatched junction bases numbered 6, after V lost 4 bases and J lost 3 bases. CDR3 sequence (DNA): TGTGCCAGCAGTTATGGGGGACAGATCAATCAGCCCCAGCATTTT. It specifies CASSYGGQINQPQHF.

The rearrangement uses TRBV28 and TRBJ2-7; TRBD2 agrees at 10 bases. CDR1 is MDHEN and CDR2 is SYDVKM in the germline V gene. V lost 4 bases to trimming and J lost 4 bases; unmatched junction nucleotides: 4. The CDR3 is 14 residues long. CDR3 region: CASSYGLAAYEQYF. The CDR3 DNA is TGTGCCAGCAGTTACGGACTAGCGGCGTACGAGCAGTACTTC.

This sequence joins TRBV11-2 and TRBJ1-3; weak D call: TRBD1 (6 bases). Trimming took 1 base from V and 4 from J, leaving 11 bases between them. CDR1 SGHAT and CDR2 FQNNGV come from the germline V gene. The CDR3 has 15 residues. CDR3 residues: CASSLVQGRGNTIYF. In DNA, the CDR3 is TGTGCCAGCAGCTTAGTACAGGGCCGAGGAAACACCATATATTTT.

The chain joins TRBV6-5 to TRBJ2-7, with TRBD2 matching 8 bases. In germline, CDR1 is MNHEY, CDR2 SVGAGI. The length of the CDR3 is 16 residues. V shed 4 bases, J shed 6 bases, and the junction held 14 bases outside the gene matches. The CDR3 coding sequence is TGTGCCAGCAGTTCAAAATGGGCTCGGGAGGGCCCCGAGCAGTACTTC. It is translated as CASSSKWAREGPEQYF.

This sequence joins TRBV7-9 and TRBJ1-2; 8 nucleotides agree with TRBD1. The V gene end was trimmed by 5 bases and the J gene end by 12 bases; junction bases not matched to a gene: 11. Germline CDR1 is SEHNR and CDR2 is FQNEAQ (reference sequence). This CDR3 is built from 13 residues. The CDR3: CASSSLDRGGNTF. The CDR3 nucleotides read TGTGCCAGCAGCAGTCTTGACAGGGGTGGGAACACCTTC.

This rearrangement joins TRBV5-1 to TRBJ1-5; D might be TRBD1 (5 bases). The CDR3 runs 15 residues. Germline V gene data show CDR1 as SGHRS and CDR2 as YFSETQ. The V and J ends lost 0 bases and 7 bases respectively, with 14 bases between them. CDR3 loop: CASSLGTAGGQPQHF. The CDR3 DNA is TGCGCCAGCAGCTTGGGGACGGCGGGGGGGCAGCCCCAGCATTTT.

The J gene is TRBJ2-7, the V gene TRBV7-2, with 10 bases aligning to TRBD2. The junction had 2 bases not matched to a gene; V was cut back by 1 base and J by 2 bases. Germline CDR1 and CDR2: SGHTA and FQGNSA. The CDR3 runs to 15 residues. The CDR3 coding sequence is TGTGCCAGCAGCTTAGTTGGGACTAGCGCCTACGAGCAGTACTTC. Its protein is CASSLVGTSAYEQYF.

This clone has just one count. This chain connects TRBV30 to TRBJ1-5, with 7 positions matching TRBD1. V gave up 2 bases and J gave up 6 bases; unmatched junction bases: 4. The CDR3 is 13 amino acids. Germline V lookup: CDR1 GTSNPN, CDR2 SVGIG (reference sequence). The CDR3 sequence: CAWSTGETQPQHF. As DNA, the CDR3 is TGTGCCTGGAGTACAGGGGAAACTCAGCCCCAGCATTTT.

The chain is built from TRBV10-3 and TRBJ1-1; 9 bases line up with TRBD1. The germline V gene encodes CDR1 ENHRY and CDR2 SYGVKD. Unmatched junction bases numbered 4, after V lost 2 bases and J lost 3 bases. The CDR3 spans 15 residues. The CDR3 DNA reads TGTGCCATCAGTGAGAGGGACAGGGTGGACACTGAAGCTTTCTTT. Translating gives CAISERDRVDTEAFF.

This clone has only a few counts. The gene calls are TRBV24-1 and TRBJ2-7; D possibly corresponds to TRBD1 (5 bases). Trimming removed 5 bases at V and 5 bases at J, with 15 bases between. The germline gives CDR1 KGHDR, CDR2 SFDVKD. The CDR3 sequence is 14 residues long. The CDR3 bases are TGTGCCACCAGTGGAAGGTCAGGGAACGACGAGCAGTACTTC. Translated: CATSGRSGNDEQYF.

This clone has only one observation. The J gene is TRBJ1-2, the V gene TRBV5-1, with TRBD1 identical over 7 bases. The CDR3 is 15 residues long. CDR1 is SGHRS, CDR2 YFSETQ, per germline. The V gene end was trimmed by 5 bases and the J gene end by 3 bases; junction bases not matched to a gene: 10. The CDR3: CASRPYRGGDYGYTF. The CDR3 nucleotides are TGCGCCAGCAGGCCCTACAGGGGAGGCGACTATGGCTACACCTTC. Supplemented by reference TRBV5-1 and TRBJ1-2, the full variable domain reads KAGVTQTPRYLIKTRGQQVTLSCSPISGHRSVSWYQQTPGQGLQFLFEYFSETQRNKGNFPGRFSGRQFSNSRSEMNVSTLELGDSALYLCASRPYRGGDYGYTFGSGTRLTVV.

The chain carries TRBV5-1 and TRBJ1-1; weak D call: TRBD1 (5 bases). CDR1 and CDR2 (germline): SGHRS, YFSETQ. Trimming stripped 2 bases from V and 0 bases from J, with 11 bases between. This CDR3 has 15 residues. CDR3 sequence (DNA): TGCGCCAGCAGCTTCCGACTAGGGGTGAACACTGAAGCTTTCTTT. This translates into CASSFRLGVNTEAFF.

This clone was seen a handful of times. This chain links TRBV29-1 with TRBJ2-5; D possibly corresponds to TRBD2 (6 bases). CDR3 length equals 13 residues. Germline V gene lookup returns CDR1 SQVTM and CDR2 ANQGSEA. Trimming cost V 7 bases and J 4 bases, with 16 bases left between them. CDR3 sequence: CSARPGVAETQYF. The CDR3 region has the DNA TGCAGCGCTCGACCGGGGGTAGCAGAGACCCAGTACTTC.

The genes are TRBV28 and TRBJ1-6, with 8 positions matching TRBD1. Germline trimming cut 3 bases from V and 13 bases from J; bases unmatched to any gene: 14. The CDR3 has 16 amino acids. The germline V gene has CDR1 MDHEN and CDR2 SYDVKM. CDR3 loop: CASSFVQGAGRVPLHF. Written as DNA, the CDR3 is TGTGCCAGCAGTTTTGTTCAGGGGGCGGGCCGGGTGCCCCTCCACTTT.